This T cell receptor (beta chain) was captured by sequencing in a study of Ad26.COV2.S vaccination and SARS-CoV-2 variants. About the research overall: The authors gave Ad26.COV2.S intramuscularly, either once or twice 56 days apart. Study findings and constraints: Total responses of T cells may have been underestimated by the analyses of TCR breadth and depth.

This table comes from immunoSEQ multiplex PCR, and its TCRdb copy is limited to in-frame clones, with some not included. The data show hundreds of thousands of clones, 88% seen once. Treatment noted: around 19 received Ad26.COV2.S at low or high dose, single or two shots; roughly five received placebo; per-sample allocation not given. On day 63 after the first injection, vaccine and placebo recipients gave samples. Points on this clone: Its antigen is not known.

The receptor was derived from a person aged 18-65 years who received the Ad26.COV2.S COVID-19 vaccine or a placebo. The source was peripheral blood, collected in a trial of Ad26.COV2.S vaccine versus placebo.

CDR3 loop: CASSLQSTNYGYTF. The DNA for the CDR3 is TGTGCCAGCAGTTTGCAAAGCACTAACTATGGCTACACCTTC. The chain joins TRBV27 to TRBJ1-2; D gene ambiguous. Trimming cost V 3 bases and J 0 bases, with 8 bases left between them. Germline values: CDR1 MNHEY, CDR2 SMNVEV (reference sequence). This CDR3 has 14 amino acids.